The entry that follows covers one T cell receptor (beta chain) sequence. The antigen remains unidentified. Preparation of TCR beta libraries was done by quantitative 5'-RACE with molecular barcodes. TCRdb reanalysed the 5' RACE reads using MiXCR and keeps one entry per CDR3 protein. The sample contains about 840,000 distinct CDR3 sequences, about 12% of which appear only once. The sample comes from a study of CD8 T cells in ankylosing spondylitis. Findings of the study overall: Certain motif variants had earlier appeared in reactive arthritis synovial fluid and blood. Within ankylosing spondylitis blood, a TCR beta motif made up of several highly homologous variants appeared to be characteristic.

Sample: blood, either unsorted or a sorted T cell fraction (not recorded which). The TCR was taken from a male donor with ankylosing spondylitis.

The CDR3: CASRGQDYTEAFF. In DNA form, the CDR3 reads TGTGCCAGCAGAGGACAGGACTACACTGAAGCTTTCTTT. This chain uses TRBV6-1 with TRBJ1-1, with 7 bases identical to TRBD1. Germline trimming cut 6 bases from V and 3 bases from J; bases unmatched to any gene: 4. The CDR3 sequence is 13 residues long. Germline values: CDR1 MNHNS, CDR2 SASEGT.